A single sample gave rise to the 7 T cell receptor beta chains below, sequenced in a study of control samples from healthy donors and cancer patients. Profiled with immunoSEQ multiplex PCR; TCRdb holds only in-frame clones, not every one. The repertoire includes about 49,000 clones, approximately 86% of them detected once, and about 2.7% sits in the top ten. Material for sequencing was PBMCs. These receptors were obtained from a woman in her 50s with lung cancer.

The V gene is TRBV5-1, the J gene TRBJ1-2; D perhaps matches TRBD1 (5 bases). Germline values: CDR1 SGHRS, CDR2 YFSETQ. Trimming pared 4 bases from V and 6 bases from J, leaving 19 bases between. The CDR3 totals 15 residues. The CDR3 is CASSPGGTELDGYTF. The CDR3 coding sequence is TGCGCCAGCAGCCCTGGGGGGACGGAACTCGATGGCTACACCTTC. The full variable domain, rest sourced from reference TRBV5-1 and TRBJ1-2, is KAGVTQTPRYLIKTRGQQVTLSCSPISGHRSVSWYQQTPGQGLQFLFEYFSETQRNKGNFPGRFSGRQFSNSRSEMNVSTLELGDSALYLCASSPGGTELDGYTFGSGTRLTVV.

This clone was seen once. The chain is built from TRBV5-1 and TRBJ2-6; no definite D call. CDR3 length equals 15 residues. Germline-derived CDR1 and CDR2 are SGHRS and YFSETQ. The V end was cut by 7 bases, the J end by 0 bases, with 11 bases between. CDR3 sequence (DNA): TGCGCCAGCCGCTGGTCCCCCTCTGGGGCCAACGTCCTGACTTTC. Residues: CASRWSPSGANVLTF.

Only a few counts were recorded for this clone. V is TRBV15 and J is TRBJ1-2; a weak D match, TRBD1 (5 bases). Germline V CDR1 and CDR2: LNHNV, YYDKDF (reference sequence). V was clipped by 0 bases and J by 1 base, with 12 bases between them. This CDR3 has 16 residues. DNA of the CDR3: TGTGCCACCAGCAGAGACGGGACCGTTGTTAACTATGGCTACACCTTC. Amino acid sequence: CATSRDGTVVNYGYTF.

This chain joins TRBV5-4 and TRBJ2-1, with a possible D match to TRBD1 (6 bases). With 2 bases removed from V and 9 bases from J, the gap between germline ends came to 15 bases. From germline, CDR1 is SGHNT and CDR2 YYREEE (reference sequence). CDR3 length equals 14 residues. DNA of the CDR3: TGTGCCAGCAGCTTACCAACAGGGATGAGTGAGCAGTTCTTC. Translation gives CASSLPTGMSEQFF.

This chain connects TRBV6-2 or TRBV6-3 to TRBJ2-1; TRBD2 might be the D (6 bases). Trimming removed 6 bases at V and 3 bases at J, with 15 bases between. Looked up from germline, CDR1 is MNHEY and CDR2 is SVGEGT. This CDR3 is built from 15 residues. In DNA form, the CDR3 reads TGTGCCAGCAGCCAAACCCGGGGGAGCTACAATGAGCAGTTCTTC. Translating it yields CASSQTRGSYNEQFF.

This clone has a handful of counts. V gene TRBV18 combines with J gene TRBJ1-2; D perhaps matches TRBD1 (5 bases). V was trimmed by 3 bases and J by 4 bases, leaving 9 bases between them. This CDR3 spans 13 amino acids. Looked up from germline, CDR1 is KGHSH and CDR2 is LQKENI. CDR3 nucleotide sequence: TGTGCCAGCTCACCCGGGGGGAGCTATGGCTACACCTTC. Protein sequence: CASSPGGSYGYTF. Supplemented by reference TRBV18 and TRBJ1-2, the full variable domain reads NAGVMQNPRHLVRRRGQEARLRCSPMKGHSHVYWYRQLPEEGLKFMVYLQKENIIDESGMPKERFSAEFPKEGPSILRIQQVVRGDSAAYFCASSPGGSYGYTFGSGTRLTVV.

The CDR3, as DNA: TGTGCCAGTAGTATAGGAACACAGTCCTACGAGCAGTACTTC. Its translation is CASSIGTQSYEQYF. The rearrangement uses TRBV19 and TRBJ2-7; no clear D gene. This CDR3 has 14 residues. The V and J ends lost 1 base and 1 base respectively, with 8 bases between them. CDR1 and CDR2 from the germline V gene are LNHDA and SQIVND (reference sequence).